Below, 25 T cell receptor beta chains from the same sample are listed, as sequenced in a study of blood T cell repertoires in COVID-19. Libraries were prepared by immunoSEQ multiplex PCR; TCRdb keeps only in-frame clonotypes and omits some of them. This table has some 360,000 clones, roughly 87% appearing once. The sample comprised peripheral blood. The source is an older woman with COVID-19, enrolled during active disease.

This clone was seen more than once but under ten times. The chain links TRBV3-1 (or the pseudogene TRBV3-2) to TRBJ1-6, with D hard to call. CDR1 and CDR2 (germline): LGHDT, YNNKEL (reference sequence). With 6 bases removed from V and 6 bases from J, the gap between germline ends came to 9 bases. The length of the CDR3 is 13 residues. CDR3 sequence reads: CASRVGLNSPLHF. The CDR3 coding sequence is TGTGCCAGCAGGGTGGGCCTTAATTCACCCCTCCACTTT.

The rearrangement uses TRBV7-7 and TRBJ1-2; a weak D match, TRBD1 (5 bases). This CDR3 comprises 15 residues. Looked up from germline, CDR1 is SSHAT and CDR2 is FNYEAQ (reference sequence). V was pared by 4 bases and J by 0 bases, with 12 bases between. CDR3: CASSYYQGSNYGYTF. Here the CDR3 DNA reads TGTGCCAGCAGCTACTACCAGGGCTCTAACTATGGCTACACCTTC.

The rearrangement links TRBV30 to TRBJ1-6, with 7 bases aligning to TRBD1. This CDR3 is 15 amino acids long. The V gene end was trimmed by 1 base and the J gene end by 1 base; junction bases not matched to a gene: 1. CDR1 GTSNPN and CDR2 SVGIG come from the germline V gene (reference sequence). CDR3 coding DNA: TGTGCCTGGAGTGGGGGACAGTCCTATAATTCACCCCTCCACTTT. Translated: CAWSGGQSYNSPLHF.

The chain couples TRBV13 to TRBJ2-7; the match to TRBD1 covers 9 bases. The CDR3 length is 14 residues. The germline V gene has CDR1 PRHDT and CDR2 FYEKMQ (reference sequence). V lost 3 bases and J lost 7; bases outside the gene matches: 7. This CDR3 is CASSLGNRGLEQYF. Written as DNA, the CDR3 is TGTGCCAGCAGCTTGGGTAACAGGGGGCTTGAGCAGTACTTC.

The chain is built from TRBV2 and TRBJ2-1; D might be TRBD1 (6 bases). Trimming shortened V by 1 base and J by 6 bases, and 13 bases separated the two germline ends. The CDR3 contains 15 residues. Germline CDR1 SNHLY, CDR2 FYNNEI. DNA of the CDR3: TGTGCCAGCAGTGAAGGGGGGCAGGGGCTCAATGAGCAGTTCTTC. As protein: CASSEGGQGLNEQFF. The variable domain in full, completed from reference TRBV2 and TRBJ2-1, reads EPEVTQTPSHQVTQMGQEVILRCVPISNHLYFYWYRQILGQKVEFLVSFYNNEISEKSEIFDDQFSVERPDGSNFTLKIRSTKLEDSAMYFCASSEGGQGLNEQFFGPGTRLTVL.

The V and J genes are TRBV5-1 and TRBJ2-1, with D unresolved. With 3 bases removed from V and 9 bases from J, the gap between germline ends came to 13 bases. The CDR3 extends over 13 amino acids. The germline CDR1 and CDR2 sequences are SGHRS and YFSETQ. The CDR3 coding sequence is TGCGCCAGCAGCTCCCCGGTTTTCGTTGAGCAGTTCTTC. It is translated as CASSSPVFVEQFF. Filled out from reference TRBV5-1 and TRBJ2-1, the complete variable domain reads KAGVTQTPRYLIKTRGQQVTLSCSPISGHRSVSWYQQTPGQGLQFLFEYFSETQRNKGNFPGRFSGRQFSNSRSEMNVSTLELGDSALYLCASSSPVFVEQFFGPGTRLTVL.

This rearrangement joins TRBV11-3 to TRBJ1-3, with a possible D match to TRBD1 (5 bases). Between the trimmed V and J ends, which lost 6 bases and 0 bases, there was a span of 9 bases. The CDR3 spans 14 residues. Germline V gives CDR1 SGHNT, CDR2 YENEEA. The CDR3 sequence: CASSKDSSGNTIYF. The CDR3 DNA follows: TGTGCCAGCAGTAAAGACAGCTCTGGAAACACCATATATTTT.

The chain's CDR3 is CASTPHTGANTDTQYF. The CDR3 bases are TGTGCCAGCACCCCCCACACAGGGGCCAATACCGATACGCAGTATTTT. This sequence joins TRBV7-2 and TRBJ2-3; TRBD1 matches at 7 bases. The V gene's germline CDR1 is SGHTA and CDR2 FQGNSA. The CDR3 extends over 16 amino acids. The V and J ends lost 7 bases and 6 bases, in that order; junction bases with no gene match: 16.

On this clone: Other DNA sequences from this sample encode an identical CDR3 as well. The chain recombines TRBV5-1 with TRBJ1-1, with D possibly being TRBD1 (5 bases). V was pared by 2 bases and J by 1 base, with 6 bases between. Germline assignment: CDR1 SGHRS and CDR2 YFSETQ. The CDR3 contains 13 residues. The CDR3: CASSLTGNTEAFF. As DNA, the CDR3 is TGCGCCAGCAGCTTAACAGGGAACACTGAAGCTTTCTTT.

The V gene is TRBV4-2, the J gene TRBJ1-4; D is uncertain. The CDR3 is 14 amino acids. The germline gives CDR1 LGHNA, CDR2 YNFKEQ. Trimming took 4 bases from V and 6 from J, leaving 12 bases between them. The CDR3 sequence: CASSPGGRDEKLFF. The CDR3 nucleotides are TGTGCCAGCAGCCCGGGAGGCCGCGATGAAAAACTGTTTTTT.

A word on this clone: Distinct nucleotide sequences in the sample also encode this CDR3. The rearrangement links TRBV12-3 or TRBV12-4 to TRBJ1-5; unclear D gene. CDR3 length equals 13 residues. Trimming pared 3 bases from V and 4 bases from J, leaving 7 bases between. The DNA of the CDR3 is TGTGCCAGCAGTTTTGCGGGGAATCAGCCCCAGCATTTT. This sequence encodes CASSFAGNQPQHF.

V and J are TRBV20-1 and TRBJ2-7; D remains unclear. This CDR3 has 11 residues. V shed 6 bases and J shed 4 bases, with 10 bases lying between them. The germline CDR1 and CDR2 sequences are DFQATT and SNEGSKA (reference sequence). CDR3 nucleotides: TGCAGTGCATCCGCAGGTTACGAGCAGTACTTC. Protein: CSASAGYEQYF.

The chain couples TRBV3-1 (or the pseudogene TRBV3-2) to TRBJ1-6, with a tentative D call TRBD1 (5 bases). Trimming left V 4 bases short and J 10 bases short, with 14 bases between. The CDR3 is made up of 14 amino acids. Looked up from germline, CDR1 is LGHDT and CDR2 is YNNKEL (reference sequence). This CDR3 is CASSRVQDRSPLHF. In DNA, the CDR3 is TGTGCCAGCAGCCGGGTACAGGATAGATCACCCCTCCACTTT.

This clone was counted between two and nine times. V and J are TRBV6-1 and TRBJ1-5; 12 positions agree with TRBD1. Per germline, CDR1 MNHNS and CDR2 SASEGT. Trimming removed 3 bases from V and 6 bases from J; junction bases left unmatched: 3. This CDR3 has 15 residues. The CDR3 spells CASSDRDRGLQPQHF. The CDR3 coding sequence is TGTGCCAGCAGTGACCGGGACAGGGGGCTTCAGCCCCAGCATTTT.

The V gene is TRBV7-9, the J gene TRBJ2-3, with 8 bases lining up with TRBD2. V shed 2 bases and J 5 bases; nucleotides not matched to a gene: 9. CDR1 SEHNR and CDR2 FQNEAQ come from the germline V gene (reference sequence). This CDR3 spans 16 amino acids. CDR3 coding DNA: TGTGCCAGCAGCTTATCCGGGGGGGCTGTTGTAGATACGCAGTATTTT. Amino acid sequence: CASSLSGGAVVDTQYF.

This clone appeared a single time. The V call is TRBV6-5, the J call TRBJ1-1; 8 bases match TRBD1. V was clipped by 7 bases and J by 6 bases; unmatched bases: 10. Germline CDR1 MNHEY, CDR2 SVGAGI. The CDR3 runs to 14 residues. CDR3 amino acids: CASTPDREEAEAFF. For the CDR3, the DNA is TGTGCCAGCACTCCGGACAGGGAAGAAGCTGAAGCTTTCTTT.

V and J are TRBV12-5 and TRBJ2-1; 7 bases are shared with TRBD2. V shed 2 bases and J 11 bases; nucleotides not matched to a gene: 6. CDR3 length: 13 amino acids. The germline V gene has CDR1 LGHNT and CDR2 FRNRAP. The CDR3 reads CASGLSLLAQQFF. CDR3 in DNA: TGTGCTAGTGGTTTGTCGTTACTAGCGCAGCAGTTCTTC. The complete variable domain, with remaining parts taken from reference TRBV12-5 and TRBJ2-1, reads DARVTQTPRHKVTEMGQEVTMRCQPILGHNTVFWYRQTMMQGLELLAYFRNRAPLDDSGMPKDRFSAEMPDATLATLKIQPSEPRDSAVYFCASGLSLLAQQFFGPGTRLTVL.

The J gene is TRBJ2-1, the V gene TRBV3-1 (or the pseudogene TRBV3-2); possibly TRBD2 for D (6 bases). The CDR3 has 16 residues. Between the trimmed V and J ends, which lost 7 bases and 4 bases, there was a span of 20 bases. Looked up from germline, CDR1 is LGHDT and CDR2 is YNNKEL (reference sequence). The CDR3 reads CASTPDWTTEYNEQFF. The CDR3 region has the DNA TGTGCCAGCACCCCAGATTGGACTACCGAATACAATGAGCAGTTCTTC.

This rearrangement joins TRBV11-2 to TRBJ1-5, with TRBD1 as a possible D gene (6 bases). V was clipped by 1 base and J by 5 bases, with 18 bases between them. Per the germline V gene, CDR1 is SGHAT and CDR2 is FQNNGV. The CDR3 spans 17 residues. CDR3 sequence (DNA): TGTGCCAGCAGCTTAGGATTCATAGGCAGGGGCGATCAGCCCCAGCATTTT. Its protein product is CASSLGFIGRGDQPQHF.

The V and J genes are TRBV5-1 and TRBJ2-3; the match to TRBD1 covers 8 bases. CDR1 and CDR2 from the germline V gene are SGHRS and YFSETQ. The ends lost 4 bases at V and 3 bases at J; junction bases unmatched: 10. This CDR3 has 16 residues. For the CDR3, the DNA is TGCGCCAGCAGCGGGACAGGTAGGGGTGCAACAGATACGCAGTATTTT. It yields the protein CASSGTGRGATDTQYF.

This sequence joins TRBV4-2 and TRBJ2-7, with TRBD2 identical over 11 bases. The CDR3 spans 16 residues. With 0 bases clipped from V and 2 bases from J, the junction kept 3 bases outside the gene matches. Germline V gene lookup returns CDR1 LGHNA and CDR2 YNFKEQ. The CDR3 DNA reads TGTGCCAGCAGCCAAGATGGGACTAGCGGTACCTACGAGCAGTACTTC. Its translation is CASSQDGTSGTYEQYF.

The chain is built from TRBV19 and TRBJ1-1; a weak D match, TRBD1 (6 bases). V shed 4 bases and J shed 1 base, with 13 bases lying between them. This CDR3 comprises 15 residues. Germline CDR1 LNHDA, CDR2 SQIVND (reference sequence). The CDR3 is CASSTPGHPNTEAFF. As DNA, the CDR3 is TGTGCCAGTAGTACCCCGGGACACCCGAACACTGAAGCTTTCTTT.

The rearrangement links TRBV6-5 to TRBJ1-3; 8 positions match TRBD1. CDR1 is MNHEY and CDR2 is SVGAGI in the germline V gene. V gave up 2 bases and J gave up 3 bases; unmatched junction bases: 3. The length of the CDR3 is 15 residues. The CDR3 DNA is TGTGCCAGCAGTTACCAGGGGGCGAGTGGAAACACCATATATTTT. This codes for CASSYQGASGNTIYF.

The CDR3 DNA is TGCGCCAGCAGAGTGACAGGAGATACGCAGTATTTT. It yields the protein CASRVTGDTQYF. J is TRBJ2-3 and V is TRBV5-1; possible D gene TRBD1, 6 bases. The CDR3 length is 12 residues. Per the germline V gene, CDR1 is SGHRS and CDR2 is YFSETQ. Trimming left V 5 bases short and J 5 bases short, with 9 bases between.

The V call is TRBV15, the J call TRBJ1-1; 7 bases fit TRBD1. Germline CDR1 is LNHNV and CDR2 is YYDKDF (reference sequence). The CDR3 spans 16 residues. V lost 1 base, J lost 1 base, and 6 bases stayed unmatched. The DNA of the CDR3 is TGTGCCACCAGCAGAGGTTTGACAGGGAGGAACACTGAAGCTTTCTTT. It codes for CATSRGLTGRNTEAFF.